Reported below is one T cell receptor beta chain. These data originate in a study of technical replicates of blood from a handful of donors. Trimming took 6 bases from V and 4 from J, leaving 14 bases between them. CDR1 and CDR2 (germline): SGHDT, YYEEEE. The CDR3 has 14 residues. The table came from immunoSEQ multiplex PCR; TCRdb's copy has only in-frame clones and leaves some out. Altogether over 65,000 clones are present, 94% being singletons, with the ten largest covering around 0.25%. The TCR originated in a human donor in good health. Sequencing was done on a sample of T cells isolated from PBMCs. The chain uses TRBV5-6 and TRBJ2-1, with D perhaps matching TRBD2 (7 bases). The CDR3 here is CASISRGGYNEQFF. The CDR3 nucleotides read TGTGCCAGCATCTCGAGGGGGGGGTACAATGAGCAGTTCTTC.